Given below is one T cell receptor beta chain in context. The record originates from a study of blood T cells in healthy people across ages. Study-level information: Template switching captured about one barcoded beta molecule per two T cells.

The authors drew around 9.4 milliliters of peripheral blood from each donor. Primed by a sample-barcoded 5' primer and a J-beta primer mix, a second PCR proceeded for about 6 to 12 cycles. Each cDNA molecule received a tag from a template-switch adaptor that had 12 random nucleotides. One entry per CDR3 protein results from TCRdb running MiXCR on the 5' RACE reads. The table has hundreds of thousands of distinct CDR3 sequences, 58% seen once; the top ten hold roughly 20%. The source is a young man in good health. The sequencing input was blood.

The CDR3 spells CAAPEDRSPLHF. CDR3 in DNA: TGTGCCGCGCCCGAGGACAGATCACCCCTCCACTTT. The chain is built from TRBV30 and TRBJ1-6; D is possibly TRBD1 (6 bases). CDR1 is GTSNPN and CDR2 is SVGIG in the germline V gene (reference sequence). The V end was cut by 8 bases, the J end by 10 bases, with 15 bases between. The CDR3 length is 12 residues. The variable domain in full, with the rest retrieved from reference TRBV30 and TRBJ1-6, is SQTIHQWPATLVQPVGSPLSLECTVEGTSNPNLYWYRQAAGRGLQLLFYSVGIGQISSEVPQNLSASRPQDRQFILSSKKLLLSDSGFYLCAAPEDRSPLHFGNGTRLTVT.